This TCR beta chain was observed in a study of shared clonotypes between healthy human individuals. An assay was performed, and its level was deep. Original methodology: ImmunoSEQ gave junction-only sequences without quality scores, so filtering differed. TCRdb's table, derived via immunoSEQ multiplex PCR, lists solely in-frame clones and lacks some. V and J calls and clone size are given by that table; D and trimming were obtained from the DNA. Here the sample spans some 2,000,000 clones, about 94% being singletons. As concerns this clone: Its antigen is not identified.

The germline V gene encodes CDR1 MNHEY and CDR2 SMNVEV (reference sequence). V shed 7 bases and J shed 3 bases, with 19 bases lying between them. The CDR3 extends over 15 amino acids. Study results and limitations: It was the few donors that limited the genetic and exposure-history diversity represented.

CD45RO-negative cells were positively selected for CCR7, leaving out terminally differentiated effector memory CD45RA+ cells. Each donor was a Caucasian adult residing in Nashville, Tennessee. The chain links TRBV27 to TRBJ2-7; the D is unclear. Sequenced material: naive CD8+ T cells sorted from blood. The TCR sequence derives from a man aged 18-30 years in good health. The CDR3 loop is CASTSIGGPIYEQYF. The CDR3 DNA reads as TGTGCCAGCACCTCTATTGGCGGACCTATCTACGAGCAGTACTTC.